This entry lists 25 T cell receptor beta chains sequenced from one sample in a study of blood T cell repertoires in COVID-19. The assay was immunoSEQ multiplex PCR, and TCRdb's table has in-frame clones only and misses some. The sample holds approximately 200,000 clones, more than 80% seen once. Material: PBMCs or T cells enriched from blood (not recorded which). The receptors were sampled from a woman aged 18-29 years in a cohort exposed to, infected with or recovered from COVID-19 (not recorded which).

The chain joins TRBV5-6 to TRBJ1-2; 9 nucleotides agree with TRBD1. This CDR3 has 15 amino acids. J gave up 3 bases and V 5 bases, and 8 bases lay outside the gene matches. The V gene's germline CDR1 is SGHDT and CDR2 YYEEEE. Here the CDR3 reads CASRLGWTGDYGYTF. The CDR3, as DNA: TGTGCCAGCAGGCTAGGATGGACAGGGGACTATGGCTACACCTTC.

This chain joins TRBV7-9 and TRBJ1-3, with D possibly matching TRBD1 (6 bases). The CDR3 is 15 amino acids. Germline V gives CDR1 SEHNR, CDR2 FQNEAQ (reference sequence). V was clipped by 1 base and J by 3 bases, with 10 bases between them. CDR3 in DNA: TGTGCCAGCAGCTTAGGCAGGGGCCTTGGAAACACCATATATTTT. Encoded protein: CASSLGRGLGNTIYF.

J is TRBJ1-2 and V is TRBV12-5; a weak D match, TRBD1 (6 bases). V was trimmed by 3 bases and J by 4 bases, leaving 18 bases between them. CDR1 and CDR2 from the germline V gene are LGHNT and FRNRAP. The CDR3 is 16 amino acids. DNA of the CDR3: TGTGCTAGTGGTTTTACCGGACAGACCGAATCCTATGGCTACACCTTC. Translated: CASGFTGQTESYGYTF. The full variable domain, in which reference TRBV12-5 and TRBJ1-2 provide the parts outside the CDR3, is DARVTQTPRHKVTEMGQEVTMRCQPILGHNTVFWYRQTMMQGLELLAYFRNRAPLDDSGMPKDRFSAEMPDATLATLKIQPSEPRDSAVYFCASGFTGQTESYGYTFGSGTRLTVV.

The chain's CDR3 is CASGRSSGANVLTF. The CDR3 DNA reads as TGTGCCAGCGGCCGCTCAAGTGGGGCCAACGTCCTGACTTTC. The V and J genes are TRBV11-1 and TRBJ2-6; the D is unclear. CDR1 is SGHAT, CDR2 FQDESV, per germline (reference sequence). The V gene lost 8 bases and the J gene lost 3 bases, with 11 bases spanning the gap. The CDR3 is made up of 14 amino acids.

The rearrangement uses TRBV5-1 and TRBJ2-1, with 11 bases matching TRBD2. Germline V lookup: CDR1 SGHRS, CDR2 YFSETQ. The CDR3 loop spans 19 amino acids. Trimming removed 0 bases from V and 4 bases from J; junction bases left unmatched: 12. The CDR3: CASSLVSRSGTSGYNEQFF. CDR3 bases: TGCGCCAGCAGCTTGGTATCCCGATCCGGGACTAGCGGATACAATGAGCAGTTCTTC.

This clone was counted a single time. This sequence joins TRBV7-3 and TRBJ1-1; 7 bases are a match to TRBD1. Germline V gene data show CDR1 as SGHTA and CDR2 as FQGTGA. The junction had 6 bases not matched to a gene; V was cut back by 0 bases and J by 5 bases. This CDR3 has 15 amino acids. The CDR3 DNA reads TGTGCCAGCAGCTTAACGGGGGACAGCTATACTGAAGCTTTCTTT. Translated, it gives CASSLTGDSYTEAFF.

The rearrangement joins TRBV4-1 to TRBJ1-4; the D gene is possibly TRBD1 (6 bases). V dropped 0 bases and J dropped 8 bases, with 16 bases sitting between them. Germline CDR1 MGHRA, CDR2 YSYEKL. CDR3 size: 16 residues. CDR3 sequence (DNA): TGCGCCAGCAGCCAAGATTGGGACATACTTCGAGAAAAACTGTTTTTT. Protein: CASSQDWDILREKLFF.

The chain carries TRBV2 and TRBJ2-5; the match to TRBD2 covers 8 bases. CDR3 length equals 15 residues. J gave up 5 bases and V 6 bases, and 11 bases lay outside the gene matches. Looked up from germline, CDR1 is SNHLY and CDR2 is FYNNEI. CDR3: CASRPLAGPGETQYF. The CDR3 region has the DNA TGTGCCAGCAGACCCCTAGCGGGCCCTGGGGAGACCCAGTACTTC. Based on the CDR3 plus reference TRBV2 and TRBJ2-5, the full variable domain is EPEVTQTPSHQVTQMGQEVILRCVPISNHLYFYWYRQILGQKVEFLVSFYNNEISEKSEIFDDQFSVERPDGSNFTLKIRSTKLEDSAMYFCASRPLAGPGETQYFGPGTRLLVL.

The chain combines TRBV7-9 with TRBJ1-4; maybe TRBD1 (5 bases). V lost 5 bases to trimming and J lost 5 bases, with 18 bases between them. Germline V gene lookup returns CDR1 SEHNR and CDR2 FQNEAQ (reference sequence). The CDR3 consists of 16 residues. As DNA, the CDR3 is TGTGCCAGCAGCCTGATCGGGGGACGGGGAAATGAAAAACTGTTTTTT. It translates to CASSLIGGRGNEKLFF.

V usage is TRBV2 and J usage is TRBJ2-7, with 9 bases matching TRBD1. V lost 6 bases to trimming and J lost 2 bases; unmatched junction nucleotides: 14. Looked up from germline, CDR1 is SNHLY and CDR2 is FYNNEI. The CDR3 spans 17 residues. The CDR3 spells CASSQLGQGIGTYEQYF. In DNA form, the CDR3 reads TGTGCCAGCAGCCAACTCGGACAGGGGATCGGAACCTACGAGCAGTACTTC.

The chain has TRBV18 and TRBJ2-7, with 7 nucleotides matching TRBD2. Trimming removed 0 bases from V and 0 bases from J; junction bases left unmatched: 5. Germline assignment: CDR1 KGHSH and CDR2 LQKENI. The CDR3 has 16 amino acids. The CDR3 protein is CASSPPWGGGSYEQYF. The CDR3 DNA reads as TGTGCCAGCTCACCACCCTGGGGGGGAGGCTCCTACGAGCAGTACTTC. Using reference TRBV18 and TRBJ2-7 for the parts outside the CDR3, the full variable domain is NAGVMQNPRHLVRRRGQEARLRCSPMKGHSHVYWYRQLPEEGLKFMVYLQKENIIDESGMPKERFSAEFPKEGPSILRIQQVVRGDSAAYFCASSPPWGGGSYEQYFGPGTRLTVT.

The rearrangement joins TRBV19 to TRBJ1-4; TRBD1 matches at 7 bases. This CDR3 has 14 residues. CDR1 is LNHDA and CDR2 is SQIVND in the germline V gene (reference sequence). V shed 7 bases and J 5 bases; nucleotides not matched to a gene: 7. As DNA, the CDR3 is TGTGCCAGTAACACCGACAGGGTGAATGAAAAACTGTTTTTT. It encodes CASNTDRVNEKLFF.

This chain joins TRBV6-1 and TRBJ2-3; no clear D. CDR1 is MNHNS, CDR2 SASEGT, per germline. The CDR3 length is 13 residues. The V and J ends lost 0 bases and 13 bases respectively, with 14 bases between them. The CDR3: CASSEAVIDQEYF. In DNA, the CDR3 is TGTGCCAGCAGTGAAGCTGTCATAGACCAGGAGTATTTT.

This chain links TRBV5-1 with TRBJ1-6, with TRBD1 matching over 10 bases. Trimming at V came to 3 bases and at J to 7 bases, leaving 4 bases not matched to a gene. Looked up from germline, CDR1 is SGHRS and CDR2 is YFSETQ. The CDR3 has 15 residues. The CDR3 is CASSSTGGGNSPLHF. CDR3 nucleotides: TGCGCCAGCAGCTCGACAGGGGGCGGGAATTCACCCCTCCACTTT.

This clone has just one count. The genes are TRBV27 and TRBJ2-3; 10 nucleotides align to TRBD2. Trimming at V came to 4 bases and at J to 6 bases, leaving 13 bases not matched to a gene. The CDR3 runs to 17 residues. CDR1 and CDR2 (germline): MNHEY, SMNVEV (reference sequence). The CDR3 sequence is CASSSWASGGPSDTQYF. CDR3 DNA: TGTGCCAGCAGTTCCTGGGCTAGCGGGGGACCCTCGGATACGCAGTATTTT.

The V call is TRBV7-9, the J call TRBJ1-1, with no clear D. The CDR3 sequence is 13 residues long. In germline, CDR1 is SEHNR, CDR2 FQNEAQ (reference sequence). V lost 4 bases and J lost 7, with 13 bases in between. The CDR3: CASSSPLLNEAFF. Here the CDR3 DNA reads TGTGCCAGCAGCTCCCCTTTACTGAATGAAGCTTTCTTT.

The chain couples TRBV7-9 to TRBJ1-1; 7 bases fit TRBD1. Germline-derived CDR1 and CDR2 are SEHNR and FQNEAQ (reference sequence). The junction had 9 bases not matched to a gene; V was cut back by 5 bases and J by 0 bases. CDR3 length: 16 amino acids. The CDR3, as DNA: TGTGCCAGCAGCGAACCAACCGGGACAGTGAACACTGAAGCTTTCTTT. Translated: CASSEPTGTVNTEAFF.

The chain has TRBV28 and TRBJ2-7, with TRBD1 identical over 9 bases. The CDR3 totals 15 residues. V trimming: 6 bases; J trimming: 0 bases; junction bases outside the gene matches: 6. Germline V gene lookup returns CDR1 MDHEN and CDR2 SYDVKM. The CDR3 region is CASRQTGGPSYEQYF. For the CDR3, the DNA is TGTGCCAGCAGACAGACAGGGGGTCCCTCCTACGAGCAGTACTTC.

The chain joins TRBV10-3 to TRBJ1-4, with D tentatively TRBD1 (6 bases). CDR1 is ENHRY, CDR2 SYGVKD, per germline. Trimming took 5 bases from V and 7 from J, leaving 14 bases between them. The CDR3 totals 14 residues. The CDR3 nucleotides read TGTGCCATCAGTAGGTCAGGGGACGGTGAAAAACTGTTTTTT. Its translation: CAISRSGDGEKLFF.

The V and J genes are TRBV11-3 and TRBJ2-3; D is undetermined. The CDR3 length is 13 residues. Trimming cost V 2 bases and J 2 bases, with 5 bases left between them. From germline, CDR1 is SGHNT and CDR2 YENEEA. CDR3 DNA: TGTGCCAGCAGCTTAATTCACACAGATACGCAGTATTTT. Translation: CASSLIHTDTQYF.

The genes are TRBV30 and TRBJ2-7, with 7 bases lining up with TRBD2. The V segment lost 7 bases and the J segment 3 bases; nucleotides outside the gene matches: 3. This CDR3 region has 11 residues. CDR1 is GTSNPN and CDR2 is SVGIG in the germline V gene (reference sequence). CDR3 amino acids: CASRGGYEQYF. The CDR3, as DNA: TGTGCCTCGCGCGGGGGCTACGAGCAGTACTTC.

The rearrangement uses TRBV30 and TRBJ2-7; 12 bases align to TRBD2. Per the germline V gene, CDR1 is GTSNPN and CDR2 is SVGIG (reference sequence). This CDR3 is 15 amino acids long. V lost 3 bases and J lost 3; bases outside the gene matches: 6. Here the CDR3 reads CAWRNGLAGSYEQYF. For the CDR3, the DNA is TGTGCCTGGAGAAATGGACTAGCGGGAAGCTACGAGCAGTACTTC. Based on the CDR3 plus reference TRBV30 and TRBJ2-7, the full variable domain is SQTIHQWPATLVQPVGSPLSLECTVEGTSNPNLYWYRQAAGRGLQLLFYSVGIGQISSEVPQNLSASRPQDRQFILSSKKLLLSDSGFYLCAWRNGLAGSYEQYFGPGTRLTVT.

This rearrangement joins TRBV5-1 to TRBJ1-6; 7 nucleotides agree with TRBD1. V shed 0 bases, J shed 7 bases, and the junction held 7 bases outside the gene matches. The CDR3 consists of 16 residues. In germline, CDR1 is SGHRS, CDR2 YFSETQ. The CDR3 loop reads CASSLAYRGSNSPLHF. CDR3 sequence (DNA): TGCGCCAGCAGCTTGGCGTACAGGGGTTCGAATTCACCCCTCCACTTT.

The DNA of the CDR3 is TGTGCCAGCAGTCCGGGACAGGGGGGACAGCCCCAGCATTTT. Its protein is CASSPGQGGQPQHF. The genes are TRBV28 and TRBJ1-5; TRBD1 matches 11 bases. The CDR3 is 14 amino acids. The V gene's germline CDR1 is MDHEN and CDR2 SYDVKM. The ends lost 5 bases at V and 7 bases at J; junction bases unmatched: 4.

The chain links TRBV5-1 to TRBJ2-3; D possibly corresponds to TRBD2 (6 bases). The V gene's germline CDR1 is SGHRS and CDR2 YFSETQ. The V end lost 0 bases, the J end lost 0 bases, and 14 bases lay between the germline ends. This CDR3 spans 17 amino acids. The CDR3 DNA reads as TGCGCCAGCAGCTTGGGACTAGTATGGGGAAGCACAGATACGCAGTATTTT. Protein sequence: CASSLGLVWGSTDTQYF.